This is a list of T cell receptor beta chains from one sample in a study of control samples from healthy donors and cancer patients. Profiled with immunoSEQ multiplex PCR; TCRdb holds only in-frame clones, not every one. The repertoire holds about 130,000 clones, with 90% to 95% as singletons. Sequenced input: PBMCs. The receptors were gathered from a man aged 50-59 years with head and neck cancer. Both conserved end residues are part of each CDR3. Some rows mark clone size as missing; the rest say once, few, many or name a class of expanded clone.

clone_size: .; v_call: TRBV7-7; j_call: TRBJ2-5; cdr3_aa: CASSLELGGGETQYF
clone_size: medium-sized; v_call: TRBV19; j_call: TRBJ1-2; cdr3_aa: CATSWSGYGYTF
clone_size: .; v_call: TRBV9; j_call: TRBJ2-1; cdr3_aa: CASSVEGPPRNEQFF
clone_size: .; v_call: TRBV7-9; j_call: TRBJ2-2; cdr3_aa: CASSLLANTGELFF
clone_size: .; v_call: TRBV5-1; j_call: TRBJ2-5; cdr3_aa: CASSLGRAEETQYF
clone_size: .; v_call: TRBV7-9; j_call: TRBJ1-2; cdr3_aa: CASSELSANYGYTF
clone_size: once; v_call: TRBV12-5; j_call: TRBJ2-1; cdr3_aa: CASGLVPWDRPHNEQFF
clone_size: .; v_call: TRBV3-1/TRBV3-2; j_call: TRBJ1-1; cdr3_aa: CASSLRGGTEAFF
clone_size: .; v_call: TRBV7-2; j_call: TRBJ1-1; cdr3_aa: CASSLQGTLMTEAFF
clone_size: .; v_call: TRBV6-6; j_call: TRBJ2-7; cdr3_aa: CASSYSHGEQYF
clone_size: .; v_call: TRBV13; j_call: TRBJ2-7; cdr3_aa: CASSLGLAGTYEQYF
clone_size: once; v_call: TRBV7-2; j_call: TRBJ2-1; cdr3_aa: CASSFSRLTGPPRGNEQFF
clone_size: .; v_call: TRBV28; j_call: TRBJ1-1; cdr3_aa: CASRDGDTEAFF
clone_size: .; v_call: TRBV19; j_call: TRBJ1-5; cdr3_aa: CASSTGQMNQPQHF
clone_size: .; v_call: TRBV6-2/TRBV6-3; j_call: TRBJ1-1; cdr3_aa: CASSYTRGGTEAFF
clone_size: .; v_call: TRBV7-6; j_call: TRBJ1-1; cdr3_aa: CASSFRPSTEAFF
clone_size: .; v_call: TRBV5-1; j_call: TRBJ1-1; cdr3_aa: CASSPRGGAGNTEAFF
clone_size: .; v_call: TRBV30; j_call: TRBJ1-2; cdr3_aa: CAWTRQTHVYGYTF
clone_size: .; v_call: TRBV5-1; j_call: TRBJ1-6; cdr3_aa: CASSPDRGSLTLHF
clone_size: once; v_call: TRBV6-5; j_call: TRBJ1-5; cdr3_aa: CASGRVQGGSPQHF
clone_size: .; v_call: TRBV28; j_call: TRBJ1-3; cdr3_aa: CATRLSGSGNTIYF
clone_size: .; v_call: TRBV28; j_call: TRBJ1-1; cdr3_aa: CASSLTKLSAFF
clone_size: .; v_call: TRBV6-5; j_call: TRBJ1-5; cdr3_aa: CASSSGTAPNQPQHF
clone_size: .; v_call: TRBV6-1; j_call: TRBJ1-2; cdr3_aa: CASSEVLGGGYTF
clone_size: .; v_call: TRBV10-3; j_call: TRBJ1-6; cdr3_aa: CAISESPQTNSPLHF
clone_size: .; v_call: TRBV2; j_call: TRBJ1-3; cdr3_aa: CASSRTGTETGNTIYF
clone_size: .; v_call: TRBV11-2; j_call: TRBJ2-3; cdr3_aa: CASSLELDVIDTQYF
clone_size: .; v_call: TRBV27; j_call: TRBJ1-6; cdr3_aa: CASSGSFDSPLHF
clone_size: .; v_call: TRBV7-2; j_call: TRBJ1-4; cdr3_aa: CASSVGGQGATNEKLFF
clone_size: .; v_call: TRBV19; j_call: TRBJ2-1; cdr3_aa: CARELPKLAGGRNEQFF
clone_size: .; v_call: TRBV9; j_call: TRBJ1-3; cdr3_aa: CASSAWMGGPGNTIYF
clone_size: .; v_call: TRBV18; j_call: TRBJ1-6; cdr3_aa: CASSKGVPGPTKGYNSPLHF
clone_size: .; v_call: TRBV18; j_call: TRBJ2-2; cdr3_aa: CASSPATGDTGELFF
clone_size: .; v_call: TRBV7-2; j_call: TRBJ2-1; cdr3_aa: CASSLSTGNEQFF
clone_size: .; v_call: TRBV5-4; j_call: TRBJ2-3; cdr3_aa: CASSSRQGAPDTQYF
clone_size: .; v_call: TRBV7-2; j_call: TRBJ2-1; cdr3_aa: CASSLARGLNEQFF
clone_size: .; v_call: TRBV18; j_call: TRBJ1-3; cdr3_aa: CASSPPQGLFSGNTIYF
clone_size: .; v_call: TRBV19; j_call: TRBJ1-1; cdr3_aa: CASRGTGYRAEAFF
clone_size: .; v_call: TRBV7-7; j_call: TRBJ2-3; cdr3_aa: CASSQGGRTRSTDTQYF
clone_size: once; v_call: TRBV4-2; j_call: TRBJ1-5; cdr3_aa: CASSQESTGRNQPQHF
clone_size: .; v_call: TRBV27; j_call: TRBJ2-7; cdr3_aa: CASSLAAGGVGYEQYF
clone_size: .; v_call: TRBV5-1; j_call: TRBJ2-5; cdr3_aa: CASSLEGVAGVATQYF
clone_size: .; v_call: TRBV27; j_call: TRBJ1-5; cdr3_aa: CASSPRGGQPQHF
clone_size: .; v_call: TRBV12-3/TRBV12-4; j_call: TRBJ1-1; cdr3_aa: CASSIRDDEAFF
clone_size: .; v_call: TRBV7-3; j_call: TRBJ2-1; cdr3_aa: CASSLGGQLRLNEQFF
clone_size: .; v_call: TRBV6-6; j_call: TRBJ1-1; cdr3_aa: CASSNEKPGQGAEAFF
clone_size: .; v_call: TRBV28; j_call: TRBJ1-1; cdr3_aa: CASRSNTEAFF
clone_size: .; v_call: TRBV9; j_call: TRBJ2-2; cdr3_aa: CASSEPGGAGELFF
clone_size: .; v_call: TRBV29-1; j_call: TRBJ2-1; cdr3_aa: CSVFKSRAYNEQFF
clone_size: .; v_call: TRBV5-1; j_call: TRBJ2-2; cdr3_aa: CASSRLAGATDGELFF
clone_size: .; v_call: TRBV4-1; j_call: TRBJ1-6; cdr3_aa: CASSQDRIGGNNSPLHF
clone_size: .; v_call: TRBV9; j_call: TRBJ2-2; cdr3_aa: CASRGPGRNTGELFF
clone_size: .; v_call: TRBV5-5; j_call: TRBJ1-1; cdr3_aa: CASSLGGPTEAFF
clone_size: .; v_call: TRBV29-1; j_call: TRBJ1-2; cdr3_aa: CSVEYGAGGYTF